The 11 T cell receptor beta chains listed next were all sequenced from one sample in a study of blood T cell repertoires in COVID-19 (TCRdb year 2020). Libraries were made using the immunoSEQ multiplex PCR assay. TCRdb stores this immuneACCESS table with in-frame sequences only. Part of the clones is absent; in the studies checked, under half of the shortfall reflects unresolved V genes, and no reason is known for the rest. For this sample the table gives just under 35,000 clones, of which around 87% were detected only once. The ten largest account for 35% to 50% of the sample. Source material: peripheral blood. Receptor source: a human donor in a cohort sampled during active COVID-19.

The chain is built from TRBV7-2 and TRBJ2-1; D may be TRBD2 (6 bases). There are 16 residues in the CDR3. Germline CDR1 SGHTA, CDR2 FQGNSA. V lost 4 bases and J lost 6, with 19 bases in between. The CDR3, as DNA: TGTGCCAGCAGCTCCTTTCCGCGGGGTTCCCCCAATGAGCAGTTCTTC. Encoded protein: CASSSFPRGSPNEQFF. Together with reference TRBV7-2 and TRBJ2-1, the CDR3 gives the full variable domain: GAGVSQSPSNKVTEKGKDVELRCDPISGHTALYWYRQSLGQGLEFLIYFQGNSAPDKSGLPSDRFSAERTGGSVSTLTIQRTQQEDSAVYLCASSSFPRGSPNEQFFGPGTRLTVL.

This clone was counted only a few times. The chain joins TRBV28 to TRBJ1-6; 7 positions agree with TRBD1. The CDR3 length is 15 residues. Per germline, CDR1 MDHEN and CDR2 SYDVKM. V trimming: 1 base; J trimming: 7 bases; junction bases outside the gene matches: 4. Here the CDR3 reads CASSLSRQGNSPLHF. CDR3 nucleotide sequence: TGTGCCAGCAGTTTATCTCGACAGGGAAATTCACCCCTCCACTTT.

This clone turned up a few times. The chain recombines TRBV6-6 with TRBJ1-1; TRBD1 might be the D (6 bases). V lost 6 bases and J 0 bases, leaving 26 bases between the germline ends. This CDR3 is built from 19 residues. The germline V gene encodes CDR1 MNHNY and CDR2 SVGAGI (reference sequence). The CDR3 loop reads CASSYTSPGGRRMNTEAFF. Here the CDR3 DNA reads TGTGCCAGCAGCTACACCTCCCCGGGGGGGCGAAGGATGAACACTGAAGCTTTCTTT.

J is TRBJ2-3 and V is TRBV19, with 10 positions matching TRBD2. CDR1 LNHDA and CDR2 SQIVND come from the germline V gene (reference sequence). The trim removed 5 bases at V and 5 bases at J, leaving 4 bases unmatched. The CDR3 loop spans 14 amino acids. The CDR3 loop is CASSLGLAEDTQYF. In DNA, the CDR3 is TGTGCCAGTAGTTTAGGACTAGCGGAAGATACGCAGTATTTT.

This clone appeared a few times. J is TRBJ1-3 and V is TRBV9; 7 bases line up with TRBD1. The V and J ends lost 2 bases and 3 bases, in that order; junction bases with no gene match: 5. This CDR3 comprises 15 residues. CDR1 is SGDLS and CDR2 is YYNGEE in the germline V gene. The CDR3 nucleotides read TGTGCCAGCAGCGTTCAGGGGGAGGATGGAAACACCATATATTTT. Residues: CASSVQGEDGNTIYF.

The table lists this clone with a count of one. The chain joins TRBV7-2 to TRBJ1-1, with 7 bases aligning to TRBD1. V was clipped by 5 bases and J by 1 base; unmatched bases: 7. The germline CDR1 and CDR2 sequences are SGHTA and FQGNSA. CDR3 length: 15 residues. CDR3 nucleotides: TGTGCCAGCAGCCTCCGGAGGACAGGGAACACTGAAGCTTTCTTT. It translates to CASSLRRTGNTEAFF.

The V call is TRBV29-1, the J call TRBJ1-2; D is possibly TRBD1 (5 bases). Germline assignment: CDR1 SQVTM and CDR2 ANQGSEA. Deletions cut 5 bases from V and 4 bases from J, with 23 bases between. CDR3 size: 16 residues. As DNA, the CDR3 is TGCAGCGTTAGCGCCGGAGGGCCCGAGGGGCTCTATGGCTACACCTTC. It translates to CSVSAGGPEGLYGYTF.

The gene calls are TRBV7-8 and TRBJ2-2; TRBD2 is a possible D gene (5 bases). Germline V gene lookup returns CDR1 SGHVS and CDR2 FQNEAQ. The V and J ends lost 8 bases and 4 bases respectively, with 17 bases between them. The CDR3 loop spans 15 amino acids. The CDR3 DNA sequence: TGTGCCAGCGCTCAGACGGGAACTAGCACCGGGGAGCTGTTTTTT. Translated: CASAQTGTSTGELFF.

V and J are TRBV15 and TRBJ2-7, with a weak D call TRBD2 (5 bases). There are 14 residues in the CDR3. Germline-derived CDR1 and CDR2 are LNHNV and YYDKDF (reference sequence). V was shortened by 1 base and J by 5 bases, with 12 bases between the two germline ends. The CDR3 DNA is TGTGCCACCAGCAGAGGCGCGGGTTTGAACGAGCAGTACTTC. Translation: CATSRGAGLNEQYF.

The rearrangement links TRBV18 to TRBJ1-2, with unresolved D. Looked up from germline, CDR1 is KGHSH and CDR2 is LQKENI. This CDR3 is built from 12 residues. V dropped 3 bases and J dropped 4 bases, with 6 bases sitting between them. CDR3 protein: CASSPMSYGYTF. The CDR3 DNA reads TGTGCCAGCTCACCGATGAGCTATGGCTACACCTTC.

V usage is TRBV7-2 and J usage is TRBJ2-3; D is uncertain. The ends were cut back, 0 bases at V and 2 bases at J, with 3 bases in the middle. Germline CDR1 is SGHTA and CDR2 is FQGNSA. The length of the CDR3 is 13 residues. The CDR3 here is CASSLAITDTQYF. The CDR3 coding sequence is TGTGCCAGCAGCTTAGCTATCACAGATACGCAGTATTTT.